This TCR beta chain was obtained from a study of blood T cell repertoires in COVID-19 (TCRdb year 2020). Regarding the complete study: Collaborator samples came from the United States, Italy and Spain and covered acute and convalescent phases of COVID-19. The material from the prospective study consisted of cDNA or gDNA derived from T cells, B-cell-depleted T cells, or PBMCs. Subjects who had been exposed to COVID-19, were actively infected with it, or had recovered from it provided the deeply sampled blood TCRbeta repertoires that made up the dataset. A freely available public database, intended as a resource for researchers studying the immune response to SARS-CoV-2, is where the repertoires were released. The samples were drawn from two sources: the first 160 participants of the ongoing ImmuneRACE study, and 950 to 1,500 subjects contributed by 6 global collaborators. Nearly every sample came with metadata listing a de-identified subject ID, COVID-19 status, age in years and sex. HLA class I and class II types, where available, came from metadata supplied by the sample provider rather than from assay-based typing. Paper-wide results and their limitations: The amount of clinical and demographic metadata varied by source and participant and was provided uncurated.

The immunoSEQ Assay, a bias-controlled multiplex PCR, was used to amplify TCRbeta CDR3 regions from genomic DNA. Per the authors' processing: The number of nucleated cells in each sample was estimated from the amplification of reference gene primers within the assay. To quantify the absolute abundance of each unique TCRbeta CDR3 rearrangement, sequence reads were collapsed and filtered. Productive Simpson clonality was computed per sample as the square root of Simpson's diversity index over productive rearrangements. The clones in this table, taken by TCRdb from immuneACCESS, are in-frame only. Not every clone is retained; where verified, under half of the shortfall comes from an unresolved V gene, and the cause of the rest is unknown. The V and J calls and clone size are taken from that table; D and trimming were inferred from the DNA. Present in this sample are 100,000 or so clones, about four fifths of which were seen just once. More than 8% of the sample lies in the top ten.

Each collaborating institution followed its own protocols to collect whole blood in K2EDTA tubes. Collaborator samples were shipped for TCRbeta analysis as frozen whole blood, isolated PBMCs, or DNA extracted from either sample type. From the germline V gene (reference sequence), CDR1 is LNHDA and CDR2 is SQIVND. The CDR3 goes from the cysteine to the phenylalanine over 14 residues. Only the CDR3 DNA is retained, 42 bases long and in frame from the first base. For this clone: What antigen it recognizes has not been identified. An end of the junction does not agree with germline; a read error may underlie this.

This TCR was sampled from a woman between 65 and 79 years old with acute or convalescent COVID-19. The sequencing sample was made of peripheral blood. This chain joins TRBV19 to TRBJ2-5, and perhaps TRBD2 as D gene, on 5 matching bases. The DNA reads as follows: TGTGCCAGTAGTGTAGAGGGCGTAGGAGAGACCCAGTACTTC. Its protein product is CASSVEGVGETQYF.